This paragraph covers one TCR beta chain sequence. As originally analysed: How many nucleated cells were present was estimated from reference gene primer amplification. The assay was immunoSEQ multiplex PCR, and TCRdb's table has in-frame clones only and misses some. That table supplies the V and J calls and clone size; D and trimming were determined from the DNA. Counted here are more than 200,000 clones, roughly 80% occurring once; the ten biggest clones make up 4% to 5%. There are 14 residues in the CDR3. CDR1 and CDR2 from the germline V gene are KGHSH and LQKENI. Trimming pared 3 bases from V and 0 bases from J, leaving 8 bases between. These data belong to a study of blood T cell repertoires in COVID-19. Study-wide context: Samples representing acute and convalescent COVID-19 were sourced from the United States, Italy and Spain. From T cells, B-cell-depleted T cells, or PBMCs came the material, which was cDNA or gDNA.

V is TRBV18 and J is TRBJ1-1; unclear D gene. The TCR was taken from a man aged 55-75 years with acute or convalescent COVID-19. Sequencing input: peripheral blood. The CDR3 reads CASSPREMNTEAFF. As DNA, the CDR3 is TGTGCCAGCTCACCCCGGGAAATGAACACTGAAGCTTTCTTT. Using reference TRBV18 and TRBJ1-1 for the parts outside the CDR3, the full variable domain is NAGVMQNPRHLVRRRGQEARLRCSPMKGHSHVYWYRQLPEEGLKFMVYLQKENIIDESGMPKERFSAEFPKEGPSILRIQQVVRGDSAAYFCASSPREMNTEAFFGQGTRLTVV.